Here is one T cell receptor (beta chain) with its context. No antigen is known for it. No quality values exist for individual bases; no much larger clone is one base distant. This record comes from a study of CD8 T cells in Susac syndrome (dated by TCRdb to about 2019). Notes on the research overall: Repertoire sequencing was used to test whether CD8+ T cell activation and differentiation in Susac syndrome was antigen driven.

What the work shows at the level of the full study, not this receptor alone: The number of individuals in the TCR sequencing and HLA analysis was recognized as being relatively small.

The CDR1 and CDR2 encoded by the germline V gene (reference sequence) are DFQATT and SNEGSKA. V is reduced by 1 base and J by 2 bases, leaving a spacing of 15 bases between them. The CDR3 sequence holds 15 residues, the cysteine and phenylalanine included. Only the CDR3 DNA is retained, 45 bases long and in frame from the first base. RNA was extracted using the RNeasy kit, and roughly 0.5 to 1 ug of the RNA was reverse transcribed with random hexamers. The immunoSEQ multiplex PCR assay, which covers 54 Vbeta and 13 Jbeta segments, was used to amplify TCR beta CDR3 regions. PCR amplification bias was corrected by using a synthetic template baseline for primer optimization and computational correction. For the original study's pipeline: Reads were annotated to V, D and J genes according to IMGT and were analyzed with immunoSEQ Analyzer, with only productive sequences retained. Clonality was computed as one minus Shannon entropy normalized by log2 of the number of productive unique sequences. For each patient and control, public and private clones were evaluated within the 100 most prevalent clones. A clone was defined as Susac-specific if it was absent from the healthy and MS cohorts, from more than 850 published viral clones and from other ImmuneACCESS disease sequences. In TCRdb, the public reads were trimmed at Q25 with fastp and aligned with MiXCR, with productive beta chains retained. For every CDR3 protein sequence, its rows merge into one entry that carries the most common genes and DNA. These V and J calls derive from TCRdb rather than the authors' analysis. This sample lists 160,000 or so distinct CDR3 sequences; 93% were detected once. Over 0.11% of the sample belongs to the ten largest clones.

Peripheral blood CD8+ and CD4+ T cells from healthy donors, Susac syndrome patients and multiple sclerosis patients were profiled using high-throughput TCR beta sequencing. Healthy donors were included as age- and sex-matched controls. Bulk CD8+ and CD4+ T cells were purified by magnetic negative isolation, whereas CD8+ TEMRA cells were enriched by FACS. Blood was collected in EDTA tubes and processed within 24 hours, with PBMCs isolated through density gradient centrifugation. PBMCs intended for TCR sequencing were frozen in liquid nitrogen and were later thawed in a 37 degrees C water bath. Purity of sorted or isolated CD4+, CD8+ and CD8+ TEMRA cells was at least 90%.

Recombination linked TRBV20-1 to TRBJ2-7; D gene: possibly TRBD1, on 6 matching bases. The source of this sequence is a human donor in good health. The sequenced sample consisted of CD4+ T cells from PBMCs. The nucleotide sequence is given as TGCAGTGCTAGAGGCGGAAGGACAGACCCCTACGAGCAGTACTTC. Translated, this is CSARGGRTDPYEQYF.